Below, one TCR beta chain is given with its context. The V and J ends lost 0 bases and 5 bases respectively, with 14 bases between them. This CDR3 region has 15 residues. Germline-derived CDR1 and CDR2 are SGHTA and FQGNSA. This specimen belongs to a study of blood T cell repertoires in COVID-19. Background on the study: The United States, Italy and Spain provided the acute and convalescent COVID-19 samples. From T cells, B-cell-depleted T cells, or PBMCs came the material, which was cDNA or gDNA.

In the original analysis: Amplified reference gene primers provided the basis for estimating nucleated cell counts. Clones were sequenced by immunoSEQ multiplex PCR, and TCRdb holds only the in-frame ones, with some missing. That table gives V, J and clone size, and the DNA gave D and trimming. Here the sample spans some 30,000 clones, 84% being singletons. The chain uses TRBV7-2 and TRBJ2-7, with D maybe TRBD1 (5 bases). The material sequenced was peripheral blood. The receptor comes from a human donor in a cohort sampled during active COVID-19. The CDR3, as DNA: TGTGCCAGCAGCTTAGCAGGGGTCCTCAGTCACGAGCAGTACTTC. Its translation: CASSLAGVLSHEQYF.